These 27 T cell receptor beta chains originate from one sample sequenced in a study of blood T cell repertoires in COVID-19. TCRdb keeps only in-frame clones here, not all; method: immunoSEQ multiplex PCR. The table shows 100,000 or so clones, with roughly 95% occurring only once. Specimen: peripheral blood. These receptors all come from a human donor with active COVID-19. The donor label of this sample is uncertain.

This sequence joins TRBV6-5 and TRBJ1-2; no clear D gene. Trimming left V 2 bases short and J 2 bases short, with 6 bases between. This CDR3 spans 13 amino acids. Germline CDR1 is MNHEY and CDR2 is SVGAGI. Here the CDR3 DNA reads TGTGCCAGCAGTTACGAGAGAAACTATGGCTACACCTTC. Translating it yields CASSYERNYGYTF.

The rearrangement joins TRBV18 to TRBJ1-1, with TRBD1 matching over 12 bases. The CDR3 length is 13 residues. With V trimmed by 7 bases and J by 6 bases, 3 bases remained unmatched. CDR1 is KGHSH and CDR2 is LQKENI in the germline V gene. The CDR3 is CASLGQGASEAFF. CDR3 coding DNA: TGTGCCAGCTTGGGACAGGGGGCCTCTGAAGCTTTCTTT. Filled out from reference TRBV18 and TRBJ1-1, the complete variable domain reads NAGVMQNPRHLVRRRGQEARLRCSPMKGHSHVYWYRQLPEEGLKFMVYLQKENIIDESGMPKERFSAEFPKEGPSILRIQQVVRGDSAAYFCASLGQGASEAFFGQGTRLTVV.

The CDR3 sequence is CASSWGGTDTDTQYF. CDR3 DNA sequence: TGTGCCAGCTCGTGGGGGGGGACGGACACAGATACGCAGTATTTT. This chain links TRBV9 with TRBJ2-3; 7 bases align to TRBD2. The junction had 10 bases not matched to a gene; V was cut back by 7 bases and J by 2 bases. The CDR3 length is 15 residues. CDR1 SGDLS and CDR2 YYNGEE come from the germline V gene.

The chain links TRBV7-9 to TRBJ1-5, with D possibly being TRBD1 (5 bases). V dropped 7 bases and J dropped 4 bases, with 11 bases sitting between them. The CDR3 extends over 13 amino acids. Germline CDR1 and CDR2: SEHNR and FQNEAQ (reference sequence). In DNA, the CDR3 is TGTGCCAGCACCCAGGGTTTTAATCAGCCCCAGCATTTT. Translated, it gives CASTQGFNQPQHF. Drawing the rest from reference TRBV7-9 and TRBJ1-5, the complete variable domain is DTGVSQNPRHKITKRGQNVTFRCDPISEHNRLYWYRQTLGQGPEFLTYFQNEAQLEKSRLLSDRFSAERPKGSFSTLEIQRTEQGDSAMYLCASTQGFNQPQHFGDGTRLSIL.

The chain couples TRBV15 to TRBJ1-4; D unclear. The CDR3 has 18 amino acids. V dropped 2 bases and J dropped 3 bases, with 19 bases sitting between them. Germline lookup yields CDR1 LNHNV and CDR2 YYDKDF (reference sequence). The CDR3 spells CATSRPPWKQVSNEKLFF. The CDR3 coding sequence is TGTGCCACCAGCAGACCGCCTTGGAAGCAGGTGTCTAATGAAAAACTGTTTTTT.

The chain recombines TRBV12-5 with TRBJ1-2; 8 nucleotides agree with TRBD1. Germline assignment: CDR1 LGHNT and CDR2 FRNRAP. The V and J ends lost 3 bases and 8 bases, in that order; junction bases with no gene match: 14. This CDR3 is 16 amino acids long. The chain's CDR3 is CASGLAPGQAPYGYTF. CDR3 coding DNA: TGTGCTAGTGGTTTAGCCCCGGGACAGGCCCCGTACGGCTACACCTTC.

This chain uses TRBV5-1 with TRBJ1-1; 12 bases are a match to TRBD1. Germline-derived CDR1 and CDR2 are SGHRS and YFSETQ. This CDR3 is 15 amino acids long. V shed 3 bases, J shed 4 bases, and the junction held 4 bases outside the gene matches. CDR3 residues: CASSWGTGGGTEAFF. The CDR3 DNA reads as TGCGCCAGCAGCTGGGGGACAGGGGGCGGCACTGAAGCTTTCTTT. The whole variable domain, filled in from reference TRBV5-1 and TRBJ1-1, reads KAGVTQTPRYLIKTRGQQVTLSCSPISGHRSVSWYQQTPGQGLQFLFEYFSETQRNKGNFPGRFSGRQFSNSRSEMNVSTLELGDSALYLCASSWGTGGGTEAFFGQGTRLTVV.

V gene TRBV19 combines with J gene TRBJ1-5; 11 bases line up with TRBD1. Germline loops: CDR1 LNHDA, CDR2 SQIVND (reference sequence). The CDR3 is made up of 18 amino acids. Trimming at V came to 4 bases and at J to 2 bases, leaving 10 bases not matched to a gene. In DNA form, the CDR3 reads TGTGCCAGTAGTACGCGGACAGGGGGCACCACCCGCAATCAGCCCCAGCATTTT. This codes for CASSTRTGGTTRNQPQHF.

This chain uses TRBV4-2 with TRBJ2-7; D remains ambiguous. Germline lookup yields CDR1 LGHNA and CDR2 YNFKEQ. V was trimmed by 0 bases and J by 2 bases, leaving 8 bases between them. The CDR3 totals 14 residues. CDR3 coding DNA: TGTGCCAGCAGCCAAGATTTGGCAGCCTACGAGCAGTACTTC. The encoded protein is CASSQDLAAYEQYF.

This clone was seen only a few times. The genes are TRBV7-9 and TRBJ1-2, with D maybe TRBD1 (5 bases). Trimming stripped 0 bases from V and 8 bases from J, with 10 bases between. The CDR3 runs to 13 residues. Looked up from germline, CDR1 is SEHNR and CDR2 is FQNEAQ (reference sequence). In nucleotides, the CDR3 is TGTGCCAGCAGCTTAGCTCTGGGGCGGGGCTACACCTTC. Its protein product is CASSLALGRGYTF.

The chain carries TRBV18 and TRBJ2-3; no reliable D call. The germline CDR1 and CDR2 sequences are KGHSH and LQKENI. V lost 4 bases and J 1 base, leaving 9 bases between the germline ends. The CDR3 consists of 14 residues. The CDR3 here is CASSQASGTDTQYF. The CDR3 bases are TGTGCCAGCTCACAAGCGAGCGGCACAGATACGCAGTATTTT. Supplemented by reference TRBV18 and TRBJ2-3, the full variable domain reads NAGVMQNPRHLVRRRGQEARLRCSPMKGHSHVYWYRQLPEEGLKFMVYLQKENIIDESGMPKERFSAEFPKEGPSILRIQQVVRGDSAAYFCASSQASGTDTQYFGPGTRLTVL.

The V gene is TRBV7-6, the J gene TRBJ2-5; the D gene is possibly TRBD2 (5 bases). This CDR3 region has 15 residues. Per germline, CDR1 SGHVS and CDR2 FNYEAQ. V lost 0 bases, J lost 4 bases, and 12 bases lay in between. CDR3 amino acids: CASSLAIERRETQYF. CDR3 bases: TGTGCCAGCAGCTTAGCAATCGAGCGGAGAGAGACCCAGTACTTC. Supplemented by reference TRBV7-6 and TRBJ2-5, the full variable domain reads GAGVSQSPRYKVTKRGQDVALRCDPISGHVSLYWYRQALGQGPEFLTYFNYEAQQDKSGLPNDRFSAERPEGSISTLTIQRTEQRDSAMYRCASSLAIERRETQYFGPGTRLLVL.

This clone appeared once. The genes are TRBV5-6 and TRBJ2-6; 9 positions match TRBD1. With 4 bases clipped from V and 9 bases from J, the junction kept 11 bases outside the gene matches. CDR3 length equals 16 residues. Germline lookup yields CDR1 SGHDT and CDR2 YYEEEE. CDR3 amino acids: CASSRQGVTVDNVLTF. The CDR3, as DNA: TGTGCCAGCAGCAGACAGGGGGTCACGGTGGACAACGTCCTGACTTTC.

V gene TRBV7-2 combines with J gene TRBJ2-5; 8 nucleotides line up with TRBD1. CDR3 length: 14 residues. Losses at the gene ends were 8 bases for V and 2 bases for J; bases not matched to a gene: 7. The germline CDR1 and CDR2 sequences are SGHTA and FQGNSA. CDR3 nucleotide sequence: TGTGCCAGCCATCGTACAGGGGGACAAGAGACCCAGTACTTC. Its translation: CASHRTGGQETQYF.

The V gene is TRBV18, the J gene TRBJ2-3, with a tentative D call TRBD1 (5 bases). Germline CDR1 KGHSH, CDR2 LQKENI. V was shortened by 0 bases and J by 4 bases, with 8 bases between the two germline ends. This CDR3 spans 14 amino acids. The CDR3 sequence is CASSPPYRSDTQYF. The CDR3 DNA reads TGTGCCAGCTCACCACCGTACAGGTCAGATACGCAGTATTTT.

The chain joins TRBV5-1 to TRBJ1-4, with D uncertain. This CDR3 region has 14 residues. Per germline, CDR1 SGHRS and CDR2 YFSETQ. Trimming shortened V by 7 bases and J by 7 bases, and 17 bases separated the two germline ends. The CDR3, as DNA: TGCGCCAGCTCTCCCGGGTCGCGGGGTGAAAAACTGTTTTTT. Its protein is CASSPGSRGEKLFF. Filled out from reference TRBV5-1 and TRBJ1-4, the complete variable domain reads KAGVTQTPRYLIKTRGQQVTLSCSPISGHRSVSWYQQTPGQGLQFLFEYFSETQRNKGNFPGRFSGRQFSNSRSEMNVSTLELGDSALYLCASSPGSRGEKLFFGSGTQLSVL.

The gene calls are TRBV24-1 and TRBJ2-3, with 11 nucleotides matching TRBD2. V shed 2 bases, J shed 2 bases, and the junction held 5 bases outside the gene matches. The CDR3 consists of 17 residues. Germline lookup yields CDR1 KGHDR and CDR2 SFDVKD. This CDR3 is CATSDSRLAGTTDTQYF. In DNA form, the CDR3 reads TGTGCCACCAGTGATTCCCGACTAGCGGGGACCACAGATACGCAGTATTTT.

The chain has TRBV27 and TRBJ1-2, with no clear D. The CDR3 length is 13 residues. V was clipped by 5 bases and J by 3 bases, with 10 bases between them. Germline V gene lookup returns CDR1 MNHEY and CDR2 SMNVEV (reference sequence). The CDR3 nucleotides are TGTGCCAGCAGTCCATATGACTACTATGGCTACACCTTC. Amino acids: CASSPYDYYGYTF.

The gene calls are TRBV6-2 or TRBV6-3 and TRBJ1-2, with D perhaps TRBD1 (6 bases). V shed 4 bases and J shed 4 bases, with 13 bases lying between them. The CDR3 spans 14 residues. From germline, CDR1 is MNHEY and CDR2 SVGEGT. The DNA for the CDR3 is TGTGCCAGCAGTTGGACCGACAGGCCCTATGGCTACACCTTC. Amino acid sequence: CASSWTDRPYGYTF.

The J gene is TRBJ1-2, the V gene TRBV15; D is uncertain. The CDR3 is 15 amino acids. The V and J ends lost 4 bases and 0 bases respectively, with 12 bases between them. Germline CDR1 LNHNV, CDR2 YYDKDF (reference sequence). The CDR3 DNA is TGTGCCACCAGCATGTCAGATCTTGCTAACTATGGCTACACCTTC. Translating it yields CATSMSDLANYGYTF.

Note on this clone: One junction end disagrees with the germline gene, perhaps due to a read error. The chain links TRBV6-1 to TRBJ2-7; 9 positions match TRBD2. The CDR3 extends over 14 amino acids. Germline V gene lookup returns CDR1 MNHNS and CDR2 SASEGT. DNA of the CDR3: TGTGCCAGCAGTCAAGCTAGCGGGAACTACGAGCAGTACTTC. Amino acid sequence: CASSQASGNYEQYF.

The gene calls are TRBV14 and TRBJ2-5; 9 positions match TRBD1. V was clipped by 4 bases and J by 5 bases; unmatched bases: 8. Germline assignment: CDR1 SGHDN and CDR2 FVKESK. This CDR3 region has 15 residues. CDR3 protein: CASSPRQGVGETQYF. The CDR3 DNA is TGTGCCAGCAGCCCCCGACAGGGGGTTGGGGAGACCCAGTACTTC.

The rearrangement uses TRBV10-1 and TRBJ2-5, with 12 bases fitting TRBD2. The CDR3 consists of 19 residues. Germline CDR1 is WNHNN and CDR2 is SYGVQD (reference sequence). V dropped 3 bases and J dropped 4; count of bases not matched to a gene: 15. CDR3 sequence: CASSEPRDPSGGAPETQYF. The CDR3 region has the DNA TGCGCCAGCAGTGAACCCCGAGACCCTAGCGGGGGGGCCCCAGAGACCCAGTACTTC.

The chain employs TRBV6-5 and TRBJ2-2; D call uncertain. The CDR3 has 15 amino acids. The ends were cut back, 6 bases at V and 2 bases at J, with 13 bases in the middle. Germline-derived CDR1 and CDR2 are MNHEY and SVGAGI. As DNA, the CDR3 is TGTGCCAGCAGCCAGGTTTCCTTAAACACCGGGGAGCTGTTTTTT. This codes for CASSQVSLNTGELFF.

The gene calls are TRBV6-1 and TRBJ1-6; 7 bases are shared with TRBD1. Germline V gene sequence: CDR1 MNHNS, CDR2 SASEGT. The length of the CDR3 is 16 residues. With 4 bases clipped from V and 0 bases from J, the junction kept 3 bases outside the gene matches. CDR3 residues: CASSVRTGSYNSPLHF. The CDR3 nucleotides are TGTGCCAGCAGTGTTCGGACAGGCTCCTATAATTCACCCCTCCACTTT.

This sequence joins TRBV10-3 and TRBJ2-2; TRBD1 is a possible D gene (6 bases). The CDR3 loop spans 15 amino acids. V lost 3 bases and J lost 2, with 10 bases in between. Looked up from germline, CDR1 is ENHRY and CDR2 is SYGVKD. The CDR3 loop reads CAISESRGNTGELFF. The CDR3 DNA follows: TGTGCCATCAGTGAATCCAGGGGAAACACCGGGGAGCTGTTTTTT.

This clone was recorded once. J is TRBJ2-2 and V is TRBV28, with 9 nucleotides matching TRBD1. The V and J ends lost 7 bases and 6 bases, in that order; junction bases with no gene match: 12. The CDR3 is made up of 16 amino acids. The germline CDR1 and CDR2 sequences are MDHEN and SYDVKM. The CDR3 sequence: CASTWLGQGNPGELFF. In nucleotides, the CDR3 is TGTGCCAGCACTTGGCTGGGACAGGGAAATCCCGGGGAGCTGTTTTTT.